The clone carrying this T cell receptor (beta chain) was found a few times. What it binds is not known. The data stem from a study of T cells after yellow fever vaccination. Each CDR3 protein gets one entry after TCRdb re-called the 5' RACE reads with MiXCR. The sample consists of some 300,000 distinct CDR3 sequences, about 10% of them appearing once. The study, taken as a whole, reports: Abundant bulk-derived clonotypes could contaminate FACS-sorted repertoires. Some clonotypes, a small share, were shared between CD4 and CD8 compartments. In post-booster samples, most primary-vaccination clones reappeared (under 98% CD4, 75% to 90% CD8).

From germline, CDR1 is SEHNR and CDR2 FQNEAQ (reference sequence). This CDR3 contains 16 residues. V was clipped by 5 bases and J by 1 base, with 16 bases between them. The sequencing here drew on CD4+ T cells sorted from PBMCs, taken 5 days after the yellow fever booster vaccination. The origin of this receptor is a man between 18 and 29 years old who received the YFV17D yellow fever vaccine. The chain carries TRBV7-9 and TRBJ2-3, with D unclear. CDR3 region: CASSPRPLVGTDTQYF. In nucleotides, the CDR3 is TGTGCCAGCAGCCCTAGGCCCCTAGTCGGCACAGATACGCAGTATTTT.